This TCR beta chain emerged from a study of T-cell reconstitution after alpha-beta-depleted transplantation in children. Unique molecular identifiers tagged the TCRbeta library. One entry per CDR3 protein results from TCRdb running MiXCR on the PCR reads. The sample lists some 280,000 distinct CDR3 sequences, almost 10% occurring once. The clonotype was recovered from a human donor who donated a stem cell graft to a child with SCID. Sequenced material: PBMCs from the stem cell graft donor, taken from the stem cell graft.

The CDR3 DNA follows: TGTGCCTGGACTAGCGGGGGGATAGATACGCAGTATTTT. Protein product: CAWTSGGIDTQYF. The chain joins TRBV5-6 to TRBJ2-3; 14 nucleotides line up with TRBD2. From germline, CDR1 is SGHDT and CDR2 YYEEEE. The J segment lost 5 bases and the V segment lost 10 bases, leaving 3 bases of the junction unmatched. This CDR3 region has 13 residues.